The 2 T cell receptor beta chains below come from one sample, sequenced in a study of blood T cell repertoires in COVID-19. This table comes from immunoSEQ multiplex PCR, and its TCRdb copy is limited to in-frame clones, with some not included. The sample holds roughly 150,000 clones, under 90% seen once. The sequenced sample consisted of PBMCs or T cells enriched from blood (not recorded which). These receptors all stem from a man aged 45 to 65 in a cohort exposed to, infected with or recovered from COVID-19 (not recorded which).

This clone was observed a few times. The chain employs TRBV5-1 and TRBJ1-6; TRBD1 might be the D (5 bases). The germline V gene has CDR1 SGHRS and CDR2 YFSETQ. Trimming shortened V by 3 bases and J by 5 bases, and 21 bases separated the two germline ends. The CDR3 totals 18 residues. The CDR3 reads CASSWEVVAGTDNSPLHF. The CDR3 region has the DNA TGCGCCAGCAGCTGGGAAGTAGTGGCGGGGACGGATAATTCACCCCTCCACTTT.

V and J are TRBV20-1 and TRBJ1-5; D unresolved. The CDR3 extends over 14 amino acids. In germline, CDR1 is DFQATT, CDR2 SNEGSKA (reference sequence). Trimming pared 3 bases from V and 1 base from J, leaving 10 bases between. CDR3: CSASSGLSNQPQHF. CDR3 DNA sequence: TGCAGTGCTAGTTCTGGGCTAAGCAATCAGCCCCAGCATTTT.